The 21 T cell receptor beta chains listed next were all sequenced from one sample in a study of T cell repertoires in cytomegalovirus infection. TCRdb called the reads again in MiXCR, with one record for every CDR3 protein. In the table there are 90,000 to 120,000 distinct CDR3 sequences, around a quarter of which are singletons. Sequenced input: CD8+ T cells from PBMCs. These receptors were collected from a human donor in good health (CMV status not recorded). Some clones in this sample may be carry-over from other donors' samples.

This clonotype was detected many times. CDR3 nucleotide sequence: TGTGCCAGCAGCCCCCTACGGGGGGGCCCCGGGGAGCTGTTTTTT. It codes for CASSPLRGGPGELFF. V usage is TRBV11-3 and J usage is TRBJ2-2; 8 bases line up with TRBD2. Trimming cost V 5 bases and J 6 bases; bases outside gene matches: 8. The CDR3 has 15 residues. Germline loops: CDR1 SGHNT, CDR2 YENEEA. The full variable domain, with the rest looked up from reference TRBV11-3 and TRBJ2-2, is EAGVVQSPRYKIIEKKQPVAFWCNPISGHNTLYWYLQNLGQGPELLIRYENEEAVDDSQLPKDRFSAERLKGVDSTLKIQPAELGDSAVYLCASSPLRGGPGELFFGEGSRLTVL.

The chain uses TRBV12-3 or TRBV12-4 and TRBJ2-5; 9 positions match TRBD2. The CDR3 spans 15 residues. The V and J ends lost 5 bases and 3 bases, in that order; junction bases with no gene match: 7. The DNA for the CDR3 is TGTGCCAGCAGTCGGCGGGGGGGTTACGAAGAGACCCAGTACTTC. Protein product: CASSRRGGYEETQYF.

The rearrangement links TRBV5-6 to TRBJ1-2; D is undetermined. Trimming removed 2 bases at V and 2 bases at J, with 16 bases between. The germline V gene encodes CDR1 SGHDT and CDR2 YYEEEE. This CDR3 has 16 residues. CDR3 sequence (DNA): TGTGCCAGCAGCTTCCCCGGGGAAAAGTTAAACTATGGCTACACCTTC. This sequence encodes CASSFPGEKLNYGYTF.

This clonotype was seen many times. The gene calls are TRBV7-8 and TRBJ2-5; TRBD1 matches at 10 bases. This CDR3 has 16 amino acids. Germline CDR1 reads SGHVS; CDR2 reads FQNEAQ. V shed 5 bases, J shed 5 bases, and the junction held 11 bases outside the gene matches. CDR3 bases: TGTGCCAGCAGCCCCACAGGGACAGGGGTAAGGGAGACCCAGTACTTC. Translating it yields CASSPTGTGVRETQYF.

This clonotype was detected many times. The V call is TRBV7-6, the J call TRBJ2-1, with D possibly called TRBD1 or TRBD2 (5 bases each). V was clipped by 5 bases and J by 9 bases, with 17 bases between them. This CDR3 is 14 amino acids long. CDR1 and CDR2 from the germline V gene are SGHVS and FNYEAQ. The CDR3 spells CASSLGVLDGEQFF. The CDR3 DNA reads TGTGCCAGCAGCCTGGGGGTGTTGGATGGTGAGCAGTTCTTC.

This rearrangement joins TRBV12-3 or TRBV12-4 to TRBJ2-7; D is uncertain. V shed 4 bases and J shed 3 bases, with 10 bases lying between them. The CDR3 length is 13 residues. CDR3 coding DNA: TGTGCCAGCAGTTCACCCGAATACTACGAGCAGTACTTC. Protein: CASSSPEYYEQYF.

This clonotype came up many times. This sequence joins TRBV10-3 and TRBJ1-1, with D uncertain. From germline, CDR1 is ENHRY and CDR2 SYGVKD. Trimming pared 3 bases from V and 0 bases from J, leaving 5 bases between. This CDR3 spans 13 amino acids. The CDR3: CAISERLNTEAFF. The CDR3 DNA follows: TGTGCCATCAGTGAACGTTTGAACACTGAAGCTTTCTTT.

The chain has TRBV13 and TRBJ2-1; D not certain. The CDR3 has 13 residues. V shed 6 bases and J shed 6 bases, with 12 bases lying between them. Germline V gene lookup returns CDR1 PRHDT and CDR2 FYEKMQ (reference sequence). DNA of the CDR3: TGTGCCAGCAGTTATACCCTTATCAATGAGCAGTTCTTC. Its translation: CASSYTLINEQFF.

This clonotype has a handful of counts. The chain recombines TRBV20-1 with TRBJ2-7; 7 nucleotides align to TRBD2. This CDR3 is built from 13 residues. The germline V gene encodes CDR1 DFQATT and CDR2 SNEGSKA (reference sequence). Trimming took 5 bases from V and 2 from J; bases not matched to a gene: 6. The CDR3 nucleotides read TGCAGTGCTGAAGCGGGGAGAACCTACGAGCAGTACTTC. Amino acids: CSAEAGRTYEQYF.

This clonotype was detected many times. The J gene is TRBJ2-7, the V gene TRBV7-9; 13 bases align to TRBD2. The germline CDR1 and CDR2 sequences are SEHNR and FQNEAQ (reference sequence). Trimming took 3 bases from V and 2 from J; bases not matched to a gene: 10. The CDR3 has 18 amino acids. The CDR3 nucleotides are TGTGCCAGCAGCTTCTCCGGGACTAGCGGGAACCCCCCCTACGAGCAGTACTTC. As protein: CASSFSGTSGNPPYEQYF. Together with reference TRBV7-9 and TRBJ2-7, the CDR3 gives the full variable domain: DTGVSQNPRHKITKRGQNVTFRCDPISEHNRLYWYRQTLGQGPEFLTYFQNEAQLEKSRLLSDRFSAERPKGSFSTLEIQRTEQGDSAMYLCASSFSGTSGNPPYEQYFGPGTRLTVT.

The rearrangement joins TRBV7-9 to TRBJ2-7; 7 bases are a match to TRBD1. J gave up 3 bases and V 3 bases, and 8 bases lay outside the gene matches. This CDR3 has 15 residues. Germline V gene data show CDR1 as SEHNR and CDR2 as FQNEAQ (reference sequence). The CDR3 nucleotides are TGTGCCAGCAGCTTGAGGGGGACAGCCGACTACGAGCAGTACTTC. Its translation is CASSLRGTADYEQYF.

J is TRBJ2-3 and V is TRBV9; 12 bases line up with TRBD2. Germline CDR1 reads SGDLS; CDR2 reads YYNGEE. The V gene end was trimmed by 4 bases and the J gene end by 2 bases; junction bases not matched to a gene: 5. This CDR3 is 16 amino acids long. The CDR3 DNA is TGTGCCAGCAGCCTCTGGACTAGCGGGGACACAGATACGCAGTATTTT. It encodes CASSLWTSGDTDTQYF.

This clonotype was counted ten times or more. CDR3: CASSPGGVYEQYF. CDR3 in DNA: TGTGCCAGCAGTCCCGGCGGGGTTTACGAGCAGTACTTC. This rearrangement joins TRBV7-9 to TRBJ2-7, with D possibly TRBD2 on 6 matching bases. Trimming removed 6 bases at V and 4 bases at J, with 13 bases between. This CDR3 is built from 13 residues. Germline CDR1 is SEHNR and CDR2 is FQNEAQ (reference sequence).

This rearrangement joins TRBV7-9 to TRBJ2-7; D not certain. The V gene's germline CDR1 is SEHNR and CDR2 FQNEAQ (reference sequence). The CDR3 is made up of 14 amino acids. V was trimmed by 1 base and J by 2 bases, leaving 9 bases between them. DNA for the CDR3: TGTGCCAGCAGCTTAGTGGCGGCCCCCTACGAGCAGTACTTC. Translation gives CASSLVAAPYEQYF.

This clonotype was seen at least ten times. The chain employs TRBV7-6 and TRBJ2-5, with D uncertain. Deletions cut 4 bases from V and 7 bases from J, with 10 bases between. The germline V gene has CDR1 SGHVS and CDR2 FNYEAQ. This CDR3 is built from 12 residues. CDR3 protein: CASSSTPGTQYF. CDR3 nucleotides: TGTGCCAGCAGCTCCACCCCCGGGACCCAGTACTTC.

The V and J genes are TRBV20-1 and TRBJ2-7; D is unresolved. The CDR3 loop spans 14 amino acids. Germline CDR1 and CDR2: DFQATT and SNEGSKA (reference sequence). Trimming took off 0 bases at V and 1 base at J, with 10 bases between the two ends. CDR3: CSARDSDGSYEQYF. The CDR3 DNA is TGCAGTGCTAGAGATAGTGACGGTTCCTACGAGCAGTACTTC.

The genes are TRBV5-1 and TRBJ2-1; 12 bases map to TRBD2. Per the germline V gene, CDR1 is SGHRS and CDR2 is YFSETQ. The CDR3 has 15 amino acids. Trimming removed 7 bases from V and 7 bases from J; junction bases left unmatched: 9. DNA of the CDR3: TGCGCCAGCCAGGCTCGACTAGCGGGGGAGAATGAGCAGTTCTTC. It encodes CASQARLAGENEQFF. Variable domain in full (rest from reference TRBV5-1 and TRBJ2-1): KAGVTQTPRYLIKTRGQQVTLSCSPISGHRSVSWYQQTPGQGLQFLFEYFSETQRNKGNFPGRFSGRQFSNSRSEMNVSTLELGDSALYLCASQARLAGENEQFFGPGTRLTVL.

This clonotype was picked up a small number of times. This chain links TRBV6-2 or TRBV6-3 with TRBJ1-3; no definite D call. Germline CDR1 MNHEY, CDR2 SVGEGT. The CDR3 runs 16 residues. V lost 4 bases, J lost 0 bases, and 13 bases lay in between. The CDR3 loop reads CASSLLAPGSGNTIYF. The CDR3 region has the DNA TGTGCCAGCAGTTTACTCGCTCCCGGCTCTGGAAACACCATATATTTT.

The V and J genes are TRBV27 and TRBJ1-5; possibly TRBD1 for D (6 bases). Germline CDR1 reads MNHEY; CDR2 reads SMNVEV (reference sequence). The CDR3 runs to 14 residues. Trimming shortened V by 0 bases and J by 7 bases, and 10 bases separated the two germline ends. The CDR3 nucleotides are TGTGCCAGCAGTTTATCCGGGGGGCACCAGCCCCAGCATTTT. This sequence encodes CASSLSGGHQPQHF.

In its sample, this clonotype was seen a few times. This rearrangement joins TRBV27 to TRBJ1-3; D not certain. V was cut by 4 bases and J by 3 bases, with 10 bases left in between. CDR3 size: 14 residues. Germline V gene sequence: CDR1 MNHEY, CDR2 SMNVEV (reference sequence). CDR3 amino acids: CASSSVWGGNTIYF. The CDR3 nucleotides read TGTGCCAGCAGTTCCGTGTGGGGTGGAAACACCATATATTTT.

This clonotype was found a few times. J is TRBJ2-1 and V is TRBV24-1, with D unclear. The CDR3 contains 13 residues. Trimming stripped 4 bases from V and 7 bases from J, with 10 bases between. Germline values: CDR1 KGHDR, CDR2 SFDVKD. The DNA for the CDR3 is TGTGCCACCAGTGACCGCCCCCCGAATGAGCAGTTCTTC. It translates to CATSDRPPNEQFF.